The 3 T cell receptor beta chains presented below share a single source sample, sequenced in a study of blood T cells in healthy people across ages. Using a J-beta primer mix together with a sample-barcoded 5' primer, a second PCR was run for about 6 to 12 cycles. TCRdb recomputed calls from the 5' RACE reads with MiXCR, one row per CDR3 protein. The profile shows more than 1,400,000 distinct CDR3 sequences, about 40% of them singletons. The sequencing sample was made of blood. The source of these receptors is a woman under 30 in good health.

This clonotype was seen only a few times. V is TRBV11-2 and J is TRBJ2-2; 10 positions agree with TRBD2. The trim removed 6 bases at V and 5 bases at J, leaving 6 bases unmatched. CDR1 is SGHAT and CDR2 is FQNNGV in the germline V gene. The CDR3 contains 15 residues. This CDR3 is CASSFLAGGTGELFF. CDR3 DNA sequence: TGTGCCAGCAGTTTTTTAGCGGGGGGAACCGGGGAGCTGTTTTTT.

This clonotype showed up just a few times. The V and J genes are TRBV6-1 and TRBJ2-7; D possibly corresponds to TRBD1 (5 bases). The CDR3 is 16 amino acids. Germline V gives CDR1 MNHNS, CDR2 SASEGT. V dropped 0 bases and J dropped 7 bases, with 19 bases sitting between them. The chain's CDR3 is CASSEAPVQGSLEQYF. The CDR3 nucleotides are TGTGCCAGCAGTGAAGCCCCGGTGCAGGGAAGTTTGGAGCAGTACTTC.

The chain has TRBV3-1 and TRBJ2-2; tentatively, D is TRBD1 (5 bases). Germline loops: CDR1 LGHDT, CDR2 YNNKEL (reference sequence). Trimming took off 4 bases at V and 0 bases at J, with 12 bases between the two ends. The CDR3 loop spans 16 amino acids. In nucleotides, the CDR3 is TGTGCCAGCAGCCCGACAGTTATGCCGAACACCGGGGAGCTGTTTTTT. Translated: CASSPTVMPNTGELFF.